This TCR beta chain was profiled in a study of OX40 agonist ivuxolimab in advanced cancers. Study-level background: Ivuxolimab doses were 0.01, 0.1, 0.3, 1.5, 3 or 10 mg/kg every 2 weeks.

Study-level results: Antigen specificity of clonally expanded peripheral T cells was not established.

J gave up 2 bases and V 2 bases, and 13 bases lay outside the gene matches. The V gene's germline CDR1 is SGHTA and CDR2 FQGNSA. This CDR3 is built from 19 residues. The repertoire was sequenced with immunoSEQ multiplex PCR; TCRdb's copy has only in-frame clones and lacks some. The sample lists 90,000 to 120,000 clones, around 93% occurring once. With autoimmune disease history or systemic immunosuppression, patients were excluded. About this clone itself: What it binds is not known.

V is TRBV7-2 and J is TRBJ1-2; 11 positions agree with TRBD1. Sample: CD4+ or CD8+ T cells sorted from blood, taken in a trial of the OX40 agonist ivuxolimab. The sequence derives from an adult with an advanced solid tumor such as melanoma, head and neck, liver or kidney cancer. CDR3 in amino acids: CASSLMLRDRGNWNYGYTF. CDR3 nucleotide sequence: TGTGCCAGCAGCTTAATGCTCCGGGACAGGGGGAACTGGAACTATGGCTACACCTTC.